These 2 T cell receptor beta chains share one sample of origin, sequenced in a study of neurological immune-mediated disorders. Stated time point: longitudinal time-point 2. Using its own MiXCR run on the 5' RACE reads, TCRdb lists one record per CDR3 protein. The data show 70,000 to 95,000 distinct CDR3 sequences, with less than 15% seen just once and just under 5% held by the top ten. The sample was PBMCs. These receptors all stem from a female donor with HTLV-1-associated myelopathy (HAM/TSP).

At least ten counts were recorded for this clonotype. J is TRBJ2-1 and V is TRBV7-9; D call uncertain. This CDR3 is 12 amino acids long. V gave up 1 base and J gave up 5 bases, with 3 bases separating them. Germline V lookup: CDR1 SEHNR, CDR2 FQNEAQ (reference sequence). CDR3 residues: CASSLDHNEQFF. CDR3 DNA: TGTGCCAGCAGCTTAGACCACAATGAGCAGTTCTTC.

This clonotype was counted many times. The J gene is TRBJ1-1, the V gene TRBV7-2; D remains ambiguous. V lost 11 bases and J 5 bases, leaving 9 bases between the germline ends. The CDR3 consists of 10 residues. Germline V gene data show CDR1 as SGHTA and CDR2 as FQGNSA. This chain's CDR3 is CASGRTEAFF. CDR3 sequence (DNA): TGTGCCTCGGGTCGAACTGAAGCTTTCTTT.